This T cell receptor beta chain was identified in a study of radiotherapy plus CTLA-4 blockade in lung cancer. Turning to the study itself: Objective responses arose in approximately 17% of patients, and about 32% experienced disease control. The study's findings and limits: Among blood TCR repertoires after radiotherapy plus ipilimumab, tumor-derived clones expanded. Strongest reported response predictors: early blood clone changes and post-radiation interferon-beta.

In the case of this clone: Its antigen remains unknown.

Using immunoSEQ multiplex PCR, the repertoire was profiled, and TCRdb retains in-frame clones only, with some absent. Of about 95,000 clones listed, roughly 80% are singletons. V was cut by 4 bases and J by 0 bases, with 10 bases left in between. CDR3 length: 16 residues. Germline V lookup: CDR1 MGHRA, CDR2 YSYEKL. Those with chemo-refractory metastatic non-small-cell lung cancer were treated with focal radiation combined with CTLA-4 blockade using ipilimumab. V and J are TRBV4-1 and TRBJ1-6; D may be TRBD1 (5 bases). The sequenced sample was peripheral blood, obtained from a patient treated with radiotherapy plus ipilimumab. The receptor comes from a human donor with non-small cell lung cancer who had stable disease on radiotherapy plus ipilimumab. The CDR3: CASSLTESSYNSPLHF. The CDR3 bases are TGCGCCAGCAGCCTGACAGAGAGCTCCTATAATTCACCCCTCCACTTT.